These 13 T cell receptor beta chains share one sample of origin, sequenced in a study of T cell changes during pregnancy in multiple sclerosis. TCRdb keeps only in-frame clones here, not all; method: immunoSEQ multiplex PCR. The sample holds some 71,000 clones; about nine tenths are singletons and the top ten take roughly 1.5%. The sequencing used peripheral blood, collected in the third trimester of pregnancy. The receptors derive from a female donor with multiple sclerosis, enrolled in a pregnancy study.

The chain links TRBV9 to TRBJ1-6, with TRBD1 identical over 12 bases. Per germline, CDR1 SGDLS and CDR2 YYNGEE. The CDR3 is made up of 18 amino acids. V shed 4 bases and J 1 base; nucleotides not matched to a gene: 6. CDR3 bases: TGTGCCAGCAGCCCGAGGGACAGGGGGCAGTCCTATAATTCACCCCTCCACTTT. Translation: CASSPRDRGQSYNSPLHF. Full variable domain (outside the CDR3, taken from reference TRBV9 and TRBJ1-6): DSGVTQTPKHLITATGQRVTLRCSPRSGDLSVYWYQQSLDQGLQFLIQYYNGEERAKGNILERFSAQQFPDLHSELNLSSLELGDSALYFCASSPRDRGQSYNSPLHFGNGTRLTVT.

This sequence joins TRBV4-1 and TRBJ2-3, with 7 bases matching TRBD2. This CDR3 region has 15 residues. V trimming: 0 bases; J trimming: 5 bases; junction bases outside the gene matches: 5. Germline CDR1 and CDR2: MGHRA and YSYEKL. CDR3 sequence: CASSQDSSGGDTQYF. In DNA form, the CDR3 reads TGCGCCAGCAGCCAAGATTCATCGGGGGGAGATACGCAGTATTTT.

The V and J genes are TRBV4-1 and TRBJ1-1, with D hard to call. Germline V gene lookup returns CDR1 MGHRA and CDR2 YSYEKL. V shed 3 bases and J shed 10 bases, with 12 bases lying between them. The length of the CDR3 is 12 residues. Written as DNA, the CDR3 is TGCGCCAGCAGCCACGCGGGAGCCCTAGCTTTCTTT. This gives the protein CASSHAGALAFF.

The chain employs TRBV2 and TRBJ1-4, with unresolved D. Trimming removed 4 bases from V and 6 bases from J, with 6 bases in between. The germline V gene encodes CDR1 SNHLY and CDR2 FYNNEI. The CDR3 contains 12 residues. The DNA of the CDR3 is TGTGCCAGCAGTGCCCGTTATGAAAAACTGTTTTTT. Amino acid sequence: CASSARYEKLFF.

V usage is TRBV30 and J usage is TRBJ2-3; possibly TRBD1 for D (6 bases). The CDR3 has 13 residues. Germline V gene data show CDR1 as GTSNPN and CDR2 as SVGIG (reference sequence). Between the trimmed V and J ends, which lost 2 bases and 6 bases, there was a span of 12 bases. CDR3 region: CAWSTQGLDTQYF. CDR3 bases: TGTGCCTGGAGTACACAGGGCCTGGATACGCAGTATTTT.

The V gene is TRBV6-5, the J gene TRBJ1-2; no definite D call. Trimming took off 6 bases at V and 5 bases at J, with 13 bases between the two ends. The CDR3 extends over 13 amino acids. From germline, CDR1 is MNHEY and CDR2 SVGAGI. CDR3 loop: CASSLTRSYGYTF. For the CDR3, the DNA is TGTGCCAGCAGCTTGACACGAAGTTATGGCTACACCTTC.

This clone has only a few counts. This CDR3 reads CASSQRDTEAFF. The CDR3, as DNA: TGTGCCAGCAGTCAACGGGACACTGAAGCTTTCTTT. The chain has TRBV6-5 and TRBJ1-1; D not resolved. The germline CDR1 and CDR2 sequences are MNHEY and SVGAGI. V was clipped by 5 bases and J by 3 bases, with 7 bases between them. This CDR3 is 12 amino acids long.

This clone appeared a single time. CDR3 loop: CASSPEGHSSYEQYF. The CDR3 coding sequence is TGTGCCAGCAGCCCCGAGGGACACAGCTCCTACGAGCAGTACTTC. The rearrangement uses TRBV5-4 and TRBJ2-7, with D tentatively TRBD1 (6 bases). CDR1 is SGHNT, CDR2 YYREEE, per germline (reference sequence). V was clipped by 4 bases and J by 0 bases, with 14 bases between them. The CDR3 spans 15 residues.

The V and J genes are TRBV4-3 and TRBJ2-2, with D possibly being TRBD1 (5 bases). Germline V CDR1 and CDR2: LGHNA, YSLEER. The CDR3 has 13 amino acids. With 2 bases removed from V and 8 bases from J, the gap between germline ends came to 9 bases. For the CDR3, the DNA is TGCGCCAGCAGCCAAATAGGGGTGGGGGAGCTGTTTTTT. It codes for CASSQIGVGELFF.

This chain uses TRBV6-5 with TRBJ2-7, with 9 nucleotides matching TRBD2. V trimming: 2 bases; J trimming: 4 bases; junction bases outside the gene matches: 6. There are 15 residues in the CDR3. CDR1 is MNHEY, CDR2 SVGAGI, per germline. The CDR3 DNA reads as TGTGCCAGCAGTTACGAGGCGGGGGGGAGGTACGAGCAGTACTTC. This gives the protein CASSYEAGGRYEQYF.

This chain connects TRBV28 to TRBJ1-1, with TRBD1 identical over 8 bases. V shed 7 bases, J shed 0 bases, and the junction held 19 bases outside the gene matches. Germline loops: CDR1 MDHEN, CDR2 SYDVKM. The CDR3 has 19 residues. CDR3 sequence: CASMSSLPGQDLMNTEAFF. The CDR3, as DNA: TGTGCCAGCATGTCTTCCCTACCGGGACAGGACCTCATGAACACTGAAGCTTTCTTT. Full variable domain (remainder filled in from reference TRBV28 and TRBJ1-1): DVKVTQSSRYLVKRTGEKVFLECVQDMDHENMFWYRQDPGLGLRLIYFSYDVKMKEKGDIPEGYSVSREKKERFSLILESASTNQTSMYLCASMSSLPGQDLMNTEAFFGQGTRLTVV.

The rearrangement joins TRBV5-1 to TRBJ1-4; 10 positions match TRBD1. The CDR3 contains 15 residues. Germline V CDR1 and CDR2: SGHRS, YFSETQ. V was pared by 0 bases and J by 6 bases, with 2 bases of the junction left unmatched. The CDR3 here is CASSLDGTGDEKLFF. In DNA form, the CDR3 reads TGCGCCAGCAGCTTGGACGGGACAGGGGATGAAAAACTGTTTTTT.

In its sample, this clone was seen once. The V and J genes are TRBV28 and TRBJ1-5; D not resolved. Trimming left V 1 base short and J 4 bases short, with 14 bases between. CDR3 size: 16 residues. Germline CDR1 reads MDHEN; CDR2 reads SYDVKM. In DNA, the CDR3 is TGTGCCAGCAGTTTATCAGCGGGTCCCCCTAATCAGCCCCAGCATTTT. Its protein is CASSLSAGPPNQPQHF.